The clone carrying this TCR beta chain was picked up many times. Its antigen remains unknown. The data were obtained in a study of T cell repertoires in cytomegalovirus infection. CDR3 length equals 18 residues. With V trimmed by 6 bases and J by 5 bases, 17 bases remained unmatched. Germline CDR1 reads LGHNT; CDR2 reads FRNRAP. TCRdb redid the calling of the reads with MiXCR, one entry per CDR3 protein. The data hold a few hundred thousand distinct CDR3 sequences, with under 35% observed a single time. General study results and limits: There were HLA-C-restricted CMV-specific TCR beta clonotypes dominating the ex vivo response. Public TCR beta family frequency separated CMV-and-HLA carriers, including in an independent cohort.

The source is a human donor in good health (CMV status not recorded). Some clones in this sample may be carry-over from other donors' samples. The chain links TRBV12-5 to TRBJ2-7, with TRBD1 identical over 12 bases. The material sequenced was cultured PBMCs, taken from culture after CMV antigen stimulation. The CDR3 sequence is CASGRGQGAQLYSDEQYF. In DNA form, the CDR3 reads TGTGCTAGTGGCCGGGGACAGGGGGCGCAACTATACTCGGACGAGCAGTACTTC.